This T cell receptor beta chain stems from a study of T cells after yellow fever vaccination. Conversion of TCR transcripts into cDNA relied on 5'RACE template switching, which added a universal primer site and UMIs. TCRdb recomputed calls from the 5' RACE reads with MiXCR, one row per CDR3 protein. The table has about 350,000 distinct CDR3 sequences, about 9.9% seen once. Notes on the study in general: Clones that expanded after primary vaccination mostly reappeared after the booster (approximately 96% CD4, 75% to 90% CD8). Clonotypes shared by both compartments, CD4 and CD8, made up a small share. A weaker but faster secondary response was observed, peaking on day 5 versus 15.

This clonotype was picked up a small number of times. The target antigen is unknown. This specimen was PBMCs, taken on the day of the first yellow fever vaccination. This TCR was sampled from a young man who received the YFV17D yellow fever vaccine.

The CDR3 protein is CASSLRRTTEAFF. CDR3 nucleotide sequence: TGTGCCAGCAGCTTAAGGCGGACCACTGAAGCTTTCTTT. The J gene is TRBJ1-1, the V gene TRBV7-2; D is undetermined. CDR3 size: 13 residues. V lost 2 bases, J lost 4 bases, and 8 bases lay in between. CDR1 and CDR2 (germline): SGHTA, FQGNSA.